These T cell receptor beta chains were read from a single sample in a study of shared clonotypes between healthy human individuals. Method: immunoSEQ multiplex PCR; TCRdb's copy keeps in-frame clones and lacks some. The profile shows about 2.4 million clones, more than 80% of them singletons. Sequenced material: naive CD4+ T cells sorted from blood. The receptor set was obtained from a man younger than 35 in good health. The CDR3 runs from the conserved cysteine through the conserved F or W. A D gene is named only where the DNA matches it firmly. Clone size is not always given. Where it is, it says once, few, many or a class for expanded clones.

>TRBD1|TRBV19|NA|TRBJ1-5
TGTGCCAGCTCCGGGACAGGGGGCTGGCAGCCCCAGCATTTT
CASSGTGGWQPQHF
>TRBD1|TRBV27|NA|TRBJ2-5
TGTGCCAGCAGCGTCATCGGCAGGGGGCGCGAGGAGACCCAGTACTTC
CASSVIGRGREETQYF
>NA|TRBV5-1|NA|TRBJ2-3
TGCGCCAGCAGCATTTCCGACAGCACAGATACGCAGTATTTT
CASSISDSTDTQYF
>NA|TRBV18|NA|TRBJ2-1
TGTGCCAGCTCTCTAGACTTCGTCGCGCAGTTCTTC
CASSLDFVAQFF
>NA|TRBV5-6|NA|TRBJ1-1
TGTGCCAGCAGCTCAGCGACAGGGAACACTGAAGCTTTCTTT
CASSSATGNTEAFF
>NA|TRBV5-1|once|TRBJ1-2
TGCGCCAGCACCCCAGACGCAGCTAACTATGGCTACACCTTC
CASTPDAANYGYTF
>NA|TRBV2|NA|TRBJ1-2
TGTGCCAGCAGCCGACTGGGTGGCTACACCTTC
CASSRLGGYTF
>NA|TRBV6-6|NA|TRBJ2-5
TGTGCCAGCAGGGAGTTGGAGACCCAGTACTTC
CASRELETQYF
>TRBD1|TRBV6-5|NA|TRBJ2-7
TGTGCCAGCGGAAGACAGGGCCCCTACGAGCAGTACTTC
CASGRQGPYEQYF
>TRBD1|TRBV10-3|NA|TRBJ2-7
TGTGCCATCAGTGGTGACAGGGACGGCGAGCAGTACTTC
CAISGDRDGEQYF
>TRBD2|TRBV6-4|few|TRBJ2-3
TGTGCCAGCAGTCAAAAACTAGCGGGGCGCACAGATACGCAGTATTTT
CASSQKLAGRTDTQYF